The next 9 T cell receptor beta chains were all read from a single sample in a study of CD8+CD57+ T cells in acquired aplastic anemia. Both TCR beta VDJ combination and CDR3 sequence profiling were carried out. Genomic DNA was the template for this profiling. TCRdb processed the reads anew with MiXCR; each CDR3 protein has one entry. The sample contains roughly 51,000 distinct CDR3 sequences, roughly 69% of which appear only once. Sequencing was done on a sample of sorted CD4+, CD8+, or CD8+CD57+ T cells (not recorded which) from PBMCs. These receptors were collected from a human donor in good health, serving as a control.

In its sample, this clonotype was seen many times. This rearrangement joins TRBV9 to TRBJ2-1; D gene uncertain. The V gene's germline CDR1 is SGDLS and CDR2 YYNGEE. The CDR3 length is 12 residues. Deletions cut 4 bases from V and 10 bases from J, with 12 bases between. The CDR3 coding sequence is TGTGCCAGCAGCCCTCAGATGGGGGAGCAGTTCTTC. This translates into CASSPQMGEQFF.

This chain links TRBV7-2 with TRBJ2-7; D may be TRBD2 (5 bases). V shed 3 bases and J shed 0 bases, with 12 bases lying between them. The CDR3 runs to 15 residues. Germline lookup yields CDR1 SGHTA and CDR2 FQGNSA. The CDR3 is CASSFSDRGSYEQYF. CDR3 nucleotide sequence: TGTGCCAGCAGCTTTTCCGACCGGGGCTCCTACGAGCAGTACTTC. Supplemented by reference TRBV7-2 and TRBJ2-7, the full variable domain reads GAGVSQSPSNKVTEKGKDVELRCDPISGHTALYWYRQSLGQGLEFLIYFQGNSAPDKSGLPSDRFSAERTGGSVSTLTIQRTQQEDSAVYLCASSFSDRGSYEQYFGPGTRLTVT.

This clonotype has only a few counts. The chain couples TRBV20-1 to TRBJ1-6; TRBD1 aligns across 7 bases. J lost 7 bases, V lost 3 bases, and 3 bases had no gene match. Germline loops: CDR1 DFQATT, CDR2 SNEGSKA (reference sequence). CDR3 length equals 13 residues. The DNA of the CDR3 is TGCAGTGCTAGCGGGGGACAGAATTCACCCCTCCACTTT. Its protein is CSASGGQNSPLHF.

This clonotype was counted many times. The V call is TRBV5-6, the J call TRBJ2-3; no definite D call. CDR1 SGHDT and CDR2 YYEEEE come from the germline V gene. The V gene lost 0 bases and the J gene lost 2 bases, with 7 bases spanning the gap. The CDR3 has 14 amino acids. The CDR3 loop reads CASSLVSDTDTQYF. Written as DNA, the CDR3 is TGTGCCAGCAGCTTGGTTTCGGACACAGATACGCAGTATTTT.

The chain carries TRBV2 and TRBJ1-2; possible D gene TRBD1, 5 bases. The germline gives CDR1 SNHLY, CDR2 FYNNEI. The CDR3 is made up of 12 amino acids. Trimming stripped 6 bases from V and 8 bases from J, with 13 bases between. The chain's CDR3 is CASRARRDGYTF. For the CDR3, the DNA is TGTGCCAGCAGGGCTAGACGGGACGGCTACACCTTC.

This chain joins TRBV7-2 and TRBJ1-2, with D hard to call. Trimming removed 0 bases from V and 3 bases from J, with 5 bases in between. CDR1 is SGHTA and CDR2 is FQGNSA in the germline V gene. The CDR3 sequence is 13 residues long. The CDR3 nucleotides are TGTGCCAGCAGCTTAGCAGGGCACTATGGCTACACCTTC. This translates into CASSLAGHYGYTF.

The V call is TRBV19, the J call TRBJ2-1; D is perhaps TRBD2 (6 bases). The CDR3 extends over 15 amino acids. The germline V and J ends were trimmed by 3 bases and 2 bases, with 11 bases remaining between them. Germline assignment: CDR1 LNHDA and CDR2 SQIVND (reference sequence). The CDR3 loop reads CASSIRAGTYNEQFF. CDR3 DNA: TGTGCCAGTAGTATTCGCGCGGGAACCTACAATGAGCAGTTCTTC.

This clonotype has more than one count but fewer than ten. The chain has TRBV24-1 and TRBJ2-7; D is unresolved. The CDR3 contains 16 residues. The germline gives CDR1 KGHDR, CDR2 SFDVKD. V lost 6 bases, J lost 3 bases, and 20 bases lay in between. CDR3 DNA sequence: TGTGCCACCAGTTCCGGGCAGCCAAGTGGTGGCTACGAGCAGTACTTC. It translates to CATSSGQPSGGYEQYF.

V gene TRBV7-2 combines with J gene TRBJ1-3; D not resolved. The CDR3 totals 14 residues. Trimming stripped 0 bases from V and 3 bases from J, with 6 bases between. Germline V gene data show CDR1 as SGHTA and CDR2 as FQGNSA. CDR3 amino acids: CASSLAAVGNTIYF. In DNA form, the CDR3 reads TGTGCCAGCAGCTTAGCGGCGGTTGGAAACACCATATATTTT.